These T cell receptor beta chains were read from a single sample in a study of blood T cell repertoires in COVID-19. The table came from immunoSEQ multiplex PCR; TCRdb's copy has only in-frame clones and leaves some out. The sample consists of roughly 400,000 clones, 85% to 90% of them appearing once. Sequenced material: PBMCs or T cells enriched from blood (not recorded which). The receptors here all came from a man between 25 and 39 years old who had recovered from COVID-19. Both conserved end residues are part of each CDR3. A D gene is named only where the DNA matches it firmly. Some rows have no size entry. The others give once, few or many, or a class for an expanded clone.

j_call | v_call | d_call | clone_size | cdr3_aa | cdr3_nt
TRBJ2-7 | TRBV5-4 | NA | NA | CASSLGDSAYEQYF | TGTGCCAGCAGCTTAGGGGACTCGGCCTACGAGCAGTACTTC
TRBJ2-7 | TRBV3-1/TRBV3-2 | TRBD2 | NA | CASSQARASGTGTYEQYF | TGTGCCAGCAGCCAAGCCAGGGCTAGCGGTACGGGGACCTACGAGCAGTACTTC
TRBJ2-2 | TRBV28 | TRBD1 | NA | CASSSGQGRNTGELFF | TGTGCCAGCAGTTCGGGACAGGGGAGGAACACCGGGGAGCTGTTTTTT
TRBJ1-2 | TRBV12-5 | NA | NA | CASGLLQGLGYTF | TGTGCTAGTGGTTTGCTTCAGGGCCTTGGCTACACCTTC
TRBJ1-5 | TRBV30 | NA | NA | CAWSRQNNQPQHF | TGTGCCTGGAGTAGACAGAACAATCAGCCCCAGCATTTT
TRBJ1-3 | TRBV4-1 | NA | NA | CASSRTSGNTIYF | TGCGCCAGCAGCCGGACTTCTGGAAACACCATATATTTT
TRBJ2-1 | TRBV5-1 | TRBD2 | NA | CASSTWTSGILDEQFF | TGCGCCAGCAGCACCTGGACTAGCGGGATTTTAGATGAGCAGTTCTTC
TRBJ2-7 | TRBV13 | TRBD1 | NA | CASSLMGQGSYEQYF | TGTGCCAGCAGCTTAATGGGACAGGGGTCCTACGAGCAGTACTTC
TRBJ2-1 | TRBV18 | NA | NA | CASSPRLDHNEQFF | TGTGCCAGCTCACCGAGACTAGATCACAATGAGCAGTTCTTC
TRBJ1-2 | TRBV19 | NA | NA | CASSGQNYGYTF | TGTGCCAGTAGTGGGCAGAACTATGGCTACACCTTC
TRBJ2-6 | TRBV29-1 | NA | NA | CSATGTQSSGANVLTF | TGCAGCGCCACAGGAACCCAAAGCTCTGGGGCCAACGTCCTGACTTTC
TRBJ1-1 | TRBV19 | NA | NA | CALRRGRPPKEAFF | TGTGCCTTAAGAAGGGGCAGGCCACCCAAGGAAGCTTTCTTT
TRBJ2-3 | TRBV29-1 | NA | NA | CSVDPGRKSSTDTQYF | TGCAGCGTTGACCCAGGTCGCAAATCTAGCACAGATACGCAGTATTTT
TRBJ1-3 | TRBV5-1 | NA | NA | CASSLAGISGNTIYF | TGCGCCAGCAGCTTGGCTGGCATCTCTGGAAACACCATATATTTT
TRBJ2-1 | TRBV7-8 | TRBD2 | NA | CASSFPKVGGRGNEQFF | TGTGCCAGCAGCTTTCCGAAGGTGGGTGGGAGGGGAAATGAGCAGTTCTTC
TRBJ2-7 | TRBV29-1 | NA | NA | CSVGGQSYEQYF | TGCAGCGTTGGGGGGCAGTCCTACGAGCAGTACTTC
TRBJ1-1 | TRBV30 | NA | NA | CAWTLMMNTEAFF | TGTGCCTGGACGCTAATGATGAACACTGAAGCTTTCTTT
TRBJ2-5 | TRBV7-2 | TRBD2 | NA | CASSLVSSGQETQYF | TGTGCCAGCAGCTTAGTGTCTAGCGGACAAGAGACCCAGTACTTC
TRBJ2-7 | TRBV5-1 | NA | NA | CASSLAGPYYEQYF | TGCGCCAGCAGCTTGGCAGGCCCCTACTACGAGCAGTACTTC
TRBJ2-7 | TRBV19 | TRBD1 | NA | CASSPPHTGGGYEQYF | TGTGCCAGTAGCCCTCCCCACACAGGGGGTGGCTACGAGCAGTACTTC
TRBJ2-1 | TRBV5-1 | TRBD1 | once | CASSFTGVNGNEQFF | TGCGCCAGCAGCTTTACAGGGGTAAACGGCAATGAGCAGTTCTTC
TRBJ1-2 | TRBV19 | TRBD1 | NA | CASSNLGGAYGYTF | TGTGCCAGTAGTAACCTAGGGGGCGCCTATGGCTACACCTTC